This T cell receptor (beta chain) derives from a study of beta chain features in type 1 diabetes. Study-wide results and caveats: TCRB CDR3 length was moderately but significantly reduced in all four CD4+ subsets of Type 1 diabetes patients. A closer apparent resemblance between naive, central memory and Treg TCRB repertoires was seen in patients than in healthy donors.

This clone was seen a handful of times. Its antigen is still unknown. Reverse transcription of all isolated RNA meant that expressed TCRB transcripts were sequenced. Some 3.4 million reads were obtained on average from naive, central memory and regulatory T cell samples. The data were produced by immunoSEQ multiplex PCR, yet TCRdb's version contains in-frame clones alone and is incomplete. The data hold 350,000 to 450,000 clones, with approximately 15% observed a single time. The CDR3 runs to 16 residues. The germline V gene has CDR1 MGHDK and CDR2 SYGVNS. Trimming pared 0 bases from V and 2 bases from J, leaving 12 bases between. CD4+ naive, central memory, regulatory and stem cell-like memory subsets were isolated by sorting on CD45RO/CCR7/CD25/CD127/CD95/CD27.

The clonotype originates from a man aged 30 to 39 in good health. The chain employs TRBV25-1 and TRBJ2-3; D ambiguous. The sequenced sample consisted of naive CD4+ T cells from blood. For the CDR3, the DNA is TGTGCCAGCAGTGAATATAGTAAGCGTGCCACAGATACGCAGTATTTT. Its protein product is CASSEYSKRATDTQYF. Full variable domain (remainder filled in from reference TRBV25-1 and TRBJ2-3): EADIYQTPRYLVIGTGKKITLECSQTMGHDKMYWYQQDPGMELHLIHYSYGVNSTEKGDLSSESTVSRIRTEHFPLTLESARPSHTSQYLCASSEYSKRATDTQYFGPGTRLTVL.